The 19 T cell receptor beta chains in this list originate from one sample, sequenced in a study of shared clonotypes between healthy human individuals. Selected positively for CCR7 and CD45RO-negative, naive CD8 cells excluded terminally differentiated effector memory CD45RA+ cells. The assay was immunoSEQ multiplex PCR, and TCRdb's table has in-frame clones only and misses some. The data hold some 1,900,000 clones, with approximately 94% observed a single time. Sample: naive CD8+ T cells sorted from blood. These receptors originate from a man in his late teens or twenties in good health.

The chain combines TRBV27 with TRBJ2-5, with 10 bases aligning to TRBD2. This CDR3 has 15 amino acids. Germline V CDR1 and CDR2: MNHEY, SMNVEV (reference sequence). J was trimmed by 3 bases and V by 4 bases; bases with no gene match: 5. Here the CDR3 DNA reads TGTGCCAGCAGTTGGATTGGACTAGCGGAAGAGACCCAGTACTTC. This sequence encodes CASSWIGLAEETQYF.

This clone has just one count. Here the CDR3 DNA reads TGTGCCAGCAGCTTAGACGGGGAGAATGAGCAGTTCTTC. It yields the protein CASSLDGENEQFF. J is TRBJ2-1 and V is TRBV7-9; D may be TRBD2 (5 bases). The CDR3 is made up of 13 amino acids. The germline gives CDR1 SEHNR, CDR2 FQNEAQ (reference sequence). V shed 1 base and J shed 7 bases, with 8 bases lying between them.

This clone was detected only once. This rearrangement joins TRBV19 to TRBJ1-1; D uncertain. This CDR3 comprises 15 residues. Germline V gives CDR1 LNHDA, CDR2 SQIVND (reference sequence). With 8 bases removed from V and 0 bases from J, the gap between germline ends came to 16 bases. CDR3 sequence: CASVPDPTLNTEAFF. As DNA, the CDR3 is TGTGCCAGTGTTCCCGACCCTACTCTGAACACTGAAGCTTTCTTT.

The rearrangement links TRBV19 to TRBJ2-7; maybe TRBD2 (6 bases). The germline V and J ends were trimmed by 5 bases and 1 base, with 12 bases remaining between them. The CDR3 is made up of 14 amino acids. The germline V gene encodes CDR1 LNHDA and CDR2 SQIVND (reference sequence). CDR3 amino acids: CASSFGTSSYEQYF. Here the CDR3 DNA reads TGTGCCAGTAGTTTCGGGACTTCTTCCTACGAGCAGTACTTC.

V usage is TRBV27 and J usage is TRBJ2-7, with TRBD1 identical over 7 bases. V gave up 8 bases and J gave up 5 bases; unmatched junction bases: 18. The CDR3 extends over 16 amino acids. CDR1 is MNHEY, CDR2 SMNVEV, per germline (reference sequence). CDR3 loop: CASQWGTGAAAHEQYF. CDR3 nucleotide sequence: TGTGCCAGCCAATGGGGAACAGGGGCCGCAGCCCACGAGCAGTACTTC.

The genes are TRBV19 and TRBJ2-3; D not certain. The length of the CDR3 is 13 residues. V lost 8 bases and J lost 2, with 11 bases in between. Looked up from germline, CDR1 is LNHDA and CDR2 is SQIVND (reference sequence). The CDR3 coding sequence is TGTGCCAGTGGCAGGATCGCCACAGATACGCAGTATTTT. Residues: CASGRIATDTQYF. The full variable domain, its missing parts supplied by reference TRBV19 and TRBJ2-3, is DGGITQSPKYLFRKEGQNVTLSCEQNLNHDAMYWYRQDPGQGLRLIYYSQIVNDFQKGDIAEGYSVSREKKESFPLTVTSAQKNPTAFYLCASGRIATDTQYFGPGTRLTVL.

The sample holds one count of this clone. V and J are TRBV5-1 and TRBJ2-3; maybe TRBD1 (5 bases). Germline V lookup: CDR1 SGHRS, CDR2 YFSETQ. Deletions cut 0 bases from V and 4 bases from J, with 12 bases between. This CDR3 region has 15 residues. The CDR3: CASSLEGYQADTQYF. For the CDR3, the DNA is TGCGCCAGCAGCTTGGAGGGGTACCAAGCAGATACGCAGTATTTT. Using reference TRBV5-1 and TRBJ2-3 for the parts outside the CDR3, the full variable domain is KAGVTQTPRYLIKTRGQQVTLSCSPISGHRSVSWYQQTPGQGLQFLFEYFSETQRNKGNFPGRFSGRQFSNSRSEMNVSTLELGDSALYLCASSLEGYQADTQYFGPGTRLTVL.

This clone was counted a single time. The gene calls are TRBV15 and TRBJ2-1, with a weak D call TRBD2 (5 bases). The ends were cut back, 4 bases at V and 9 bases at J, with 10 bases in the middle. The germline gives CDR1 LNHNV, CDR2 YYDKDF (reference sequence). This CDR3 has 12 residues. This CDR3 is CATSITGSEQFF. CDR3 DNA sequence: TGTGCCACCAGCATTACGGGGAGTGAGCAGTTCTTC.

This clone is a singleton in its sample. The genes are TRBV28 and TRBJ2-7, with 7 bases matching TRBD1. Unmatched junction bases numbered 8, after V lost 2 bases and J lost 1 base. The germline CDR1 and CDR2 sequences are MDHEN and SYDVKM. This CDR3 is built from 16 residues. The CDR3 DNA follows: TGTGCCAGCAGTTTACTACAGGGGAGCACGTCCTACGAGCAGTACTTC. It yields the protein CASSLLQGSTSYEQYF.

This chain links TRBV5-6 with TRBJ1-5; D not resolved. In germline, CDR1 is SGHDT, CDR2 YYEEEE. V was clipped by 5 bases and J by 9 bases, with 15 bases between them. The CDR3 has 13 residues. CDR3 DNA sequence: TGTGCCAGCAGTACCGACCTTGAGTTGCCCCAGCATTTT. Translated: CASSTDLELPQHF.

This clone was seen just once. V and J are TRBV19 and TRBJ2-1; no reliable D call. CDR3 size: 12 residues. V lost 7 bases and J lost 7, with 11 bases in between. The germline V gene encodes CDR1 LNHDA and CDR2 SQIVND (reference sequence). This chain's CDR3 is CASTMGANEQFF. The CDR3 DNA sequence: TGTGCCAGTACCATGGGCGCGAATGAGCAGTTCTTC.

The chain is built from TRBV11-2 and TRBJ2-5; D is undetermined. Germline CDR1 SGHAT, CDR2 FQNNGV. Trimming cost V 2 bases and J 1 base, with 11 bases left between them. The CDR3 consists of 15 residues. DNA for the CDR3: TGTGCCAGCAGCTTAAGCCCCGAGGCCCAAGAGACCCAGTACTTC. Translating gives CASSLSPEAQETQYF.

The V call is TRBV15, the J call TRBJ1-5; no clear D. The CDR3 has 16 residues. Germline values: CDR1 LNHNV, CDR2 YYDKDF (reference sequence). With 2 bases removed from V and 1 base from J, the gap between germline ends came to 12 bases. The CDR3 DNA reads as TGTGCCACCAGCAGACTGGGCAGAGCCAGCAATCAGCCCCAGCATTTT. It specifies CATSRLGRASNQPQHF. The entire variable domain, with the rest obtained from reference TRBV15 and TRBJ1-5, is as follows: DAMVIQNPRYQVTQFGKPVTLSCSQTLNHNVMYWYQQKSSQAPKLLFHYYDKDFNNEADTPDNFQSRRPNTSFCFLDIRSPGLGDTAMYLCATSRLGRASNQPQHFGDGTRLSIL.

This clone was observed once. V and J are TRBV7-8 and TRBJ2-1; 11 bases fit TRBD1. The V gene end was trimmed by 6 bases and the J gene end by 7 bases; junction bases not matched to a gene: 8. This CDR3 has 15 amino acids. Per germline, CDR1 SGHVS and CDR2 FQNEAQ. The CDR3, as DNA: TGTGCCAGCAGTAATCCGGGACAGGGGGATAATGAGCAGTTCTTC. This sequence encodes CASSNPGQGDNEQFF.

The table lists this clone with a count of one. The rearrangement uses TRBV7-8 and TRBJ2-7; TRBD1 matches 9 bases. Unmatched junction bases numbered 5, after V lost 5 bases and J lost 0 bases. CDR1 and CDR2 (germline): SGHVS, FQNEAQ. The CDR3 runs to 15 residues. The CDR3 sequence: CASSGATGGSYEQYF. The CDR3 nucleotides are TGTGCCAGCAGCGGGGCGACAGGGGGCTCCTACGAGCAGTACTTC.

This clone appeared once. This chain joins TRBV6-6 and TRBJ2-7, with 8 nucleotides matching TRBD1. Germline CDR1 and CDR2: MNHNY and SVGAGI (reference sequence). J lost 1 base, V lost 4 bases, and 9 bases had no gene match. The CDR3 is made up of 16 amino acids. In nucleotides, the CDR3 is TGTGCCAGCAGTTCCTTGGACAGGGATTTGTCCTACGAGCAGTACTTC. It yields the protein CASSSLDRDLSYEQYF.

CDR3 nucleotide sequence: TGTGCCAGTAGTATAGATTGGGAAGAAAAACTGTTTTTT. Translated: CASSIDWEEKLFF. The chain uses TRBV19 and TRBJ1-4; D is uncertain. Germline V gene lookup returns CDR1 LNHDA and CDR2 SQIVND (reference sequence). The CDR3 covers 13 residues. Trimming took 0 bases from V and 8 from J, leaving 7 bases between them.

This clone appeared a single time. The chain joins TRBV27 to TRBJ1-5, with a possible D match to TRBD1 (6 bases). Germline V lookup: CDR1 MNHEY, CDR2 SMNVEV (reference sequence). The CDR3 runs 14 residues. V shed 11 bases and J shed 6 bases, with 20 bases lying between them. In nucleotides, the CDR3 is TGTGCCGGATACAGGGTTTGTTCAGTTCAGCCCCAGCATTTT. This translates into CAGYRVCSVQPQHF.

This clone was seen only once. A much larger clone differs from this one at a single base, so this may be a read error. This chain links TRBV11-2 with TRBJ2-2; D unclear. From germline, CDR1 is SGHAT and CDR2 FQNNGV. The ends were cut back, 6 bases at V and 2 bases at J, with 4 bases in the middle. There are 12 residues in the CDR3. In nucleotides, the CDR3 is TGTGCCAGCAGGGTAAACACCGGGGAGCTGTTTTTT. It specifies CASRVNTGELFF.